This T cell receptor (beta chain) appears in the sequencing data of a study of blood T cells in healthy people across ages. At the level of the study: Template switching recovered approximately one barcoded beta molecule for every two T cells.

A sample-barcoded 5' primer and a J-beta primer mix were used in a second PCR of about 7 to 12 cycles. Using its own MiXCR run on the 5' RACE reads, TCRdb lists one record per CDR3 protein. The sample has more than 900,000 distinct CDR3 sequences, almost 25% seen once. This clonotype was observed a handful of times. Its matching antigen is unknown. CDR1 is SQVTM, CDR2 ANQGSEA, per germline. The CDR3 length is 15 residues. The V end was cut by 4 bases, the J end by 2 bases, with 17 bases between. Overall study findings and caveats: Age showed a roughly linear inverse relationship with TCR beta diversity per million T cells. In long-lived donors, naive CD4+ cell counts and diversity exceeded those of aged donors.

These data also formed part of another study, on T cells of mothers and their children. Per that paper: When the second PCR was run, its M1S primer added sample barcodes and 2-4 random nucleotides.

The receptor comes from a girl aged 2 to 10 in good health. This chain connects TRBV29-1 to TRBJ2-5; D is unresolved. The specimen was blood. This CDR3 is CSVVFYGVQQETQYF. The CDR3 DNA is TGCAGCGTTGTGTTTTATGGGGTTCAACAAGAGACCCAGTACTTC.